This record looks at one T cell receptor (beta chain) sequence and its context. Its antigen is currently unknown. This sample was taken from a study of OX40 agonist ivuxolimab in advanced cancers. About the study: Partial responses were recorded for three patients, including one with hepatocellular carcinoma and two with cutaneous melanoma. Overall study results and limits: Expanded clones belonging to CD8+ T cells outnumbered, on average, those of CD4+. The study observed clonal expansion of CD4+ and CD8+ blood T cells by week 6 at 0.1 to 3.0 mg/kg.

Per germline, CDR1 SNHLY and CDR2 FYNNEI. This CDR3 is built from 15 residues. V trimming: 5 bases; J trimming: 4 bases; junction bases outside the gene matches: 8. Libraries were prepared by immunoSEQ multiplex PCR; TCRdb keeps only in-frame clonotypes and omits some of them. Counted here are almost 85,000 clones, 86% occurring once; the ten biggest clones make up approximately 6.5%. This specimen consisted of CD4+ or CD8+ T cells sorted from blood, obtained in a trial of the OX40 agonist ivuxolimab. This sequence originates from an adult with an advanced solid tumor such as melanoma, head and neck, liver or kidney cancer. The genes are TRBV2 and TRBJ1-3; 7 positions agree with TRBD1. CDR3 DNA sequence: TGTGCCAGCAGTATACAGGGGCGCACAGGAAACACCATATATTTT. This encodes CASSIQGRTGNTIYF.